This TCR beta chain was sequenced in a study of blood T cell repertoires in COVID-19. The wider study: Nucleic acid was either cDNA or gDNA, and it came from T cells, B-cell-depleted T cells, or PBMCs.

Germline V gene data show CDR1 as GTSNPN and CDR2 as SVGIG (reference sequence). V shed 1 base, J shed 5 bases, and the junction held 3 bases outside the gene matches. This CDR3 has 14 residues. In the study's own analysis: Amplification from reference gene primers served as the basis for estimated nucleated cell counts. TCRdb's copy holds only in-frame clones and misses some; the assay was immunoSEQ multiplex PCR. V, J and clone size are taken as reported in that table, and D and trimming were inferred from the DNA itself. Found here are over 45,000 clones, 65% to 85% of them singletons; the top ten hold around 50%.

This chain links TRBV30 with TRBJ1-2; 11 bases align to TRBD1. This sequence originates from an older man with acute or convalescent COVID-19. The sample consisted of peripheral blood. CDR3 nucleotide sequence: TGTGCCTGGAGTGCGGGACAGGGGGGGTATGGCTACACCTTC. Protein product: CAWSAGQGGYGYTF.